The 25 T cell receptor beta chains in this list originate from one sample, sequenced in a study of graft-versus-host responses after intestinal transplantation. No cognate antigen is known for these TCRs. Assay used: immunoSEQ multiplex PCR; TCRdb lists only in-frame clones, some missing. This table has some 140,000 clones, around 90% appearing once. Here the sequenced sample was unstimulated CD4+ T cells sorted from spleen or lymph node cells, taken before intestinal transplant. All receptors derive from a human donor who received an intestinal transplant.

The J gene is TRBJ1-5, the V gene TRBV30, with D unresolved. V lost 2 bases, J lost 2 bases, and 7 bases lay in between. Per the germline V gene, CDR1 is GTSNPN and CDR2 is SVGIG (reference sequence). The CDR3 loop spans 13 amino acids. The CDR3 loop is CAWSSGGNQPQHF. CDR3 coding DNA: TGTGCCTGGAGTTCTGGGGGCAATCAGCCCCAGCATTTT.

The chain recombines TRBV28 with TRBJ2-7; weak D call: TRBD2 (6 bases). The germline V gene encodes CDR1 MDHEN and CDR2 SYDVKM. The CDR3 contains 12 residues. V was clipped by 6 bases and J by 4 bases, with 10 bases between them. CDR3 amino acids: CASRMEGYEQYF. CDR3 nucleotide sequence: TGTGCCAGCAGAATGGAGGGATACGAGCAGTACTTC.

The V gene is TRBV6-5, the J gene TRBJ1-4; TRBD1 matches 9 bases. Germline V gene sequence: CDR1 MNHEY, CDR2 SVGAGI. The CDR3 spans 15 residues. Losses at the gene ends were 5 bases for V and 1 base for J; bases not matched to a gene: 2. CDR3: CASSTGGRTNEKLFF. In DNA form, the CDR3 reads TGTGCCAGCAGTACAGGGGGCAGAACTAATGAAAAACTGTTTTTT.

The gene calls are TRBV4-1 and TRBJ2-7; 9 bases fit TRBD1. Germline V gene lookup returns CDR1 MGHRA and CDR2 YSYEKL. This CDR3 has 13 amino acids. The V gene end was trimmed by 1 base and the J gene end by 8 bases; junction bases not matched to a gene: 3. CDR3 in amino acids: CASSQVGTGKQYF. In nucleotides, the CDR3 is TGCGCCAGCAGCCAAGTCGGGACAGGGAAGCAGTACTTC.

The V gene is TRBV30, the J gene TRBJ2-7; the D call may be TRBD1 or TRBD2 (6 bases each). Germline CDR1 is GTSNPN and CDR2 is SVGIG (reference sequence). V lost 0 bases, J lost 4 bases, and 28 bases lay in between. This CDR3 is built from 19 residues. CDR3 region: CAWSVSGQRKGGFSYEQYF. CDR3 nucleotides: TGTGCCTGGAGTGTATCGGGACAAAGGAAAGGGGGGTTCTCGTACGAGCAGTACTTC.

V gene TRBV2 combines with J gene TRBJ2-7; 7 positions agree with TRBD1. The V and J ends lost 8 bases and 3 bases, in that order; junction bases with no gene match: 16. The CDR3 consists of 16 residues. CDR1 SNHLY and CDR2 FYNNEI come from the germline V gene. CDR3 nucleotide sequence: TGTGCCAGCCTCCAGAACAGGGGTCTCCCTTACTACGAGCAGTACTTC. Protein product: CASLQNRGLPYYEQYF.

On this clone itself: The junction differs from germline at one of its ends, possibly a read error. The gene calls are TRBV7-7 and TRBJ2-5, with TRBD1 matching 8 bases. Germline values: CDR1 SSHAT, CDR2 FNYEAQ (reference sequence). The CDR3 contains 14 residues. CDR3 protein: CASSLDRAKETQYF. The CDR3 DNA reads TGTGCTAGCAGCTTGGACAGGGCTAAAGAGACCCAGTACTTC.

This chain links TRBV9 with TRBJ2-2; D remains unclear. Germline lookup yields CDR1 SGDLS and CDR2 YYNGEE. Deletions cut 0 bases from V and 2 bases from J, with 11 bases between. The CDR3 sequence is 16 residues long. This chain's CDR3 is CASSVAVPINTGELFF. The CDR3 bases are TGTGCCAGCAGCGTAGCCGTTCCTATTAACACCGGGGAGCTGTTTTTT.

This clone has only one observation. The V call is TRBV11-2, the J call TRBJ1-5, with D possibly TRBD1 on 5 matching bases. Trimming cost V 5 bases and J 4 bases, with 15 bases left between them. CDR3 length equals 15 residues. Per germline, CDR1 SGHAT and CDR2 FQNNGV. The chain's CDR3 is CASSLTALGNQPQHF. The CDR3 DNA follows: TGTGCCAGCAGCCTGACAGCCTTGGGGAATCAGCCCCAGCATTTT.

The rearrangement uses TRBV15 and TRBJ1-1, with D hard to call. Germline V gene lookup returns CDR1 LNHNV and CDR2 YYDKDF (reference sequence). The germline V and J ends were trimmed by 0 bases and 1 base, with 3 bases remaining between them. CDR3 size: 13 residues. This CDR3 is CATSRDPNTEAFF. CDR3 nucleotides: TGTGCCACCAGCAGAGATCCGAACACTGAAGCTTTCTTT. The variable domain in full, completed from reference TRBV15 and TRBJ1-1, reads DAMVIQNPRYQVTQFGKPVTLSCSQTLNHNVMYWYQQKSSQAPKLLFHYYDKDFNNEADTPDNFQSRRPNTSFCFLDIRSPGLGDTAMYLCATSRDPNTEAFFGQGTRLTVV.

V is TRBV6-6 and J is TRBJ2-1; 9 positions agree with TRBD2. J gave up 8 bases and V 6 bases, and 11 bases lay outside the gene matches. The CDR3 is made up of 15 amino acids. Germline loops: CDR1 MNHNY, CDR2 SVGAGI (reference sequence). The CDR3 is CASRSRLAGRHEQFF. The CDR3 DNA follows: TGTGCCAGCAGATCTCGCCTAGCGGGAAGACATGAGCAGTTCTTC.

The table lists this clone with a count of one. In nucleotides, the CDR3 is TGTGCCAGCAGCGAAAGGCAGGGGTCTTTCTCCTACAATGAGCAGTTCTTC. It translates to CASSERQGSFSYNEQFF. The chain recombines TRBV9 with TRBJ2-1, with D possibly being TRBD1 (6 bases). Germline CDR1 is SGDLS and CDR2 is YYNGEE. The CDR3 extends over 17 amino acids. Deletions cut 3 bases from V and 0 bases from J, with 16 bases between.

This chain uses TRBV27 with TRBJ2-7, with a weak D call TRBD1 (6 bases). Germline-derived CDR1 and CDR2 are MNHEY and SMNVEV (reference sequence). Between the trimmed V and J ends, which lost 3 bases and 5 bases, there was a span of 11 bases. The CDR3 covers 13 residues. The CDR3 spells CASSLVDSDEQYF. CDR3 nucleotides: TGTGCCAGCAGTTTGGTGGACAGTGACGAGCAGTACTTC.

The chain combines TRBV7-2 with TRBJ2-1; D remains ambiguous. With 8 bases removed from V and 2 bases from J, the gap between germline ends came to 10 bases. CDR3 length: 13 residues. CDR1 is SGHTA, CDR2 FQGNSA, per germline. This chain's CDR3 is CASGGDPYNEQFF. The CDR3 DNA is TGTGCCAGCGGTGGAGATCCCTACAATGAGCAGTTCTTC.

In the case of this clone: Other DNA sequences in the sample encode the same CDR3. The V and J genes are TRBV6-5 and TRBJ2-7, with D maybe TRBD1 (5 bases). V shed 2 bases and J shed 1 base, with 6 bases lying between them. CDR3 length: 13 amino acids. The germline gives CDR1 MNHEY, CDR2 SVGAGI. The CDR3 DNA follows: TGTGCCAGCAGTTACCCAGGGTCCTACGAGCAGTACTTC. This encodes CASSYPGSYEQYF.

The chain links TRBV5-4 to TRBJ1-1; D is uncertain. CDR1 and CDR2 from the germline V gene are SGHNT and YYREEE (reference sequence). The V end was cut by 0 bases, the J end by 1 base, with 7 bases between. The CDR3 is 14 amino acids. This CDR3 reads CASSLEFRNTEAFF. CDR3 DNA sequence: TGTGCCAGCAGCTTGGAATTCAGGAACACTGAAGCTTTCTTT.

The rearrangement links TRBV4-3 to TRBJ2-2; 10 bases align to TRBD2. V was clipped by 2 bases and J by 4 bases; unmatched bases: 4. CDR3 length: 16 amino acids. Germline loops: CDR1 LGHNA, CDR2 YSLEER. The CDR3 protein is CASSQSRTSGTGELFF. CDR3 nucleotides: TGCGCCAGCAGCCAAAGTAGGACTAGCGGCACCGGGGAGCTGTTTTTT.

The CDR3 reads CASSLLVVGTSVAGEQFF. The CDR3 nucleotides are TGTGCCAGCAGCTTATTGGTGGTGGGGACTAGCGTAGCGGGGGAGCAGTTCTTC. The rearrangement joins TRBV7-2 to TRBJ2-1; 10 nucleotides agree with TRBD2. The CDR3 runs to 18 residues. Germline V gene data show CDR1 as SGHTA and CDR2 as FQGNSA. Germline trimming cut 2 bases from V and 10 bases from J; bases unmatched to any gene: 17. Supplemented by reference TRBV7-2 and TRBJ2-1, the full variable domain reads GAGVSQSPSNKVTEKGKDVELRCDPISGHTALYWYRQSLGQGLEFLIYFQGNSAPDKSGLPSDRFSAERTGGSVSTLTIQRTQQEDSAVYLCASSLLVVGTSVAGEQFFGPGTRLTVL.

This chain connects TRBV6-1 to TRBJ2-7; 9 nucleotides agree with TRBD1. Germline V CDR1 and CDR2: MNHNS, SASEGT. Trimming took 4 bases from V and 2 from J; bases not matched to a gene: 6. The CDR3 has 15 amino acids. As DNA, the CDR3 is TGTGCCAGCAGTGTCTTCGGACAGGGGCCCTACGAGCAGTACTTC. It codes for CASSVFGQGPYEQYF.

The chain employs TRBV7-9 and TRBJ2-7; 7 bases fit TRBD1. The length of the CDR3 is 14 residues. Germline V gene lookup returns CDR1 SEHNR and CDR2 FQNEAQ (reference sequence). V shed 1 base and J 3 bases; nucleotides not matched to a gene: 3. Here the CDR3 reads CASSLDGTVYEQYF. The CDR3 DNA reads TGTGCCAGCAGCTTAGATGGGACAGTCTACGAGCAGTACTTC.

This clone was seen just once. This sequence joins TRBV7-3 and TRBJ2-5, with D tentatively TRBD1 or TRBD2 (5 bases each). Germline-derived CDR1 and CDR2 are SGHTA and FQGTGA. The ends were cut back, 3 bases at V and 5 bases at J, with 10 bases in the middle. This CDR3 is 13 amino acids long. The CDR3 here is CASSFLEGETQYF. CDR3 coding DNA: TGTGCCAGCAGCTTTCTAGAGGGGGAGACCCAGTACTTC.

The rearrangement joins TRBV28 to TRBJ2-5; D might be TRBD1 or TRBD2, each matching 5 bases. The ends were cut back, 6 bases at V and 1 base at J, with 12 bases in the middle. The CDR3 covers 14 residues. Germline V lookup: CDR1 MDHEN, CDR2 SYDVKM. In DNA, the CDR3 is TGTGCCAGCAGGGGACCAGGGATCCAAGAGACCCAGTACTTC. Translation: CASRGPGIQETQYF.

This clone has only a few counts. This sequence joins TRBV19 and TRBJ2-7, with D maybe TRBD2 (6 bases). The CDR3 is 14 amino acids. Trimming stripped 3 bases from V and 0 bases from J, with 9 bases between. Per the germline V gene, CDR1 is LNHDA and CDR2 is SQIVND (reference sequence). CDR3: CASSMRRASYEQYF. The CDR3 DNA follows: TGTGCCAGTAGTATGAGGAGGGCCTCCTACGAGCAGTACTTC.

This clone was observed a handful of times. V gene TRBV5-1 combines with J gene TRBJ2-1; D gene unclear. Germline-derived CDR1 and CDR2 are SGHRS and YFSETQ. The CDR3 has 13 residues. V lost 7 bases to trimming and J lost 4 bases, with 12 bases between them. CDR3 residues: CASRRDAYNEQFF. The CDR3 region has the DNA TGCGCCAGCCGTCGAGACGCGTACAATGAGCAGTTCTTC.

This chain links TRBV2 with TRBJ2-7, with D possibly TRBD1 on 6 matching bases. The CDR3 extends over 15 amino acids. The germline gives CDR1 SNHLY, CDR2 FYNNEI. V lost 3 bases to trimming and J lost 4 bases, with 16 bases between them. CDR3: CASSDPPGARYEQYF. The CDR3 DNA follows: TGTGCCAGCAGTGATCCTCCAGGGGCAAGGTACGAGCAGTACTTC.